This TCR beta chain was retrieved from a study of shared clonotypes between healthy human individuals. Method: immunoSEQ multiplex PCR; TCRdb's copy keeps in-frame clones and lacks some. The data contain about 2 million clones, about 95% of them singletons. The CDR3 is made up of 14 amino acids. The V gene's germline CDR1 is MGHRA and CDR2 YSYEKL. The V end lost 8 bases, the J end lost 10 bases, and 21 bases lay between the germline ends. In regard to this clone: Its antigen remains unidentified.

CD8 cells classed as naive were CD45RO-negative and positively selected for CCR7, excluding terminally differentiated effector memory CD45RA+ cells. Study results and caveats: Donors were few, which limited the genetic and exposure-history diversity represented. The study's rarefaction showed incomplete sorted-subset sequencing despite large depth. Naive subsets usually exceeded memory subsets in estimated richness.

This receptor was obtained from a young man in good health. The rearrangement joins TRBV4-1 to TRBJ2-1; a weak D match, TRBD2 (5 bases). The sequenced material came from naive CD8+ T cells sorted from blood. CDR3 DNA sequence: TGCGCCAGCGGCCGCGGAGCTAGCTTGGACGAGCAGTTCTTC. Translating it yields CASGRGASLDEQFF.